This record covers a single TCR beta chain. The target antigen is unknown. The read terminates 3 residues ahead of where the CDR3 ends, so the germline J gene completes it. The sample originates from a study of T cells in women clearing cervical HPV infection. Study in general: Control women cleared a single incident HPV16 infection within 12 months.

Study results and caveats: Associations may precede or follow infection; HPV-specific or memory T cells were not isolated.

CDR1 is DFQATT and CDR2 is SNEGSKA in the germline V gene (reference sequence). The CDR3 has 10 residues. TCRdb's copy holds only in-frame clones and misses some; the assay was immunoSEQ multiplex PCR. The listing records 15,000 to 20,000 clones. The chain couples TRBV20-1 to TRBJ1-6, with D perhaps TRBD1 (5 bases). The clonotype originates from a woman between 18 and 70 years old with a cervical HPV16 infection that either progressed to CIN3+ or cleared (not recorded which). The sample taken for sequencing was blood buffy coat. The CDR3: CSVPQGPLHF. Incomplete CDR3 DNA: TGCAGTGTTCCTCAGGGTCCC.